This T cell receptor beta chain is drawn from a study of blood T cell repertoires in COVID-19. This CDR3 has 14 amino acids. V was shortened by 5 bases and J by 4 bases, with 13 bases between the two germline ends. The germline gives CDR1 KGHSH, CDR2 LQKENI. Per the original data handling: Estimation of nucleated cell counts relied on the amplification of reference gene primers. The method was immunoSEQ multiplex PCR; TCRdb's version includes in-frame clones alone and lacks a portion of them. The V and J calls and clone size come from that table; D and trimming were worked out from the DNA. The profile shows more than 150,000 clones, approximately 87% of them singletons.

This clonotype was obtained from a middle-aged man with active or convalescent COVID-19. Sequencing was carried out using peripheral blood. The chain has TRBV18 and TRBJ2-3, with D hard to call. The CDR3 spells CASSSPPHPDTQYF. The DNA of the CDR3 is TGTGCCAGCTCATCCCCCCCACACCCAGATACGCAGTATTTT.